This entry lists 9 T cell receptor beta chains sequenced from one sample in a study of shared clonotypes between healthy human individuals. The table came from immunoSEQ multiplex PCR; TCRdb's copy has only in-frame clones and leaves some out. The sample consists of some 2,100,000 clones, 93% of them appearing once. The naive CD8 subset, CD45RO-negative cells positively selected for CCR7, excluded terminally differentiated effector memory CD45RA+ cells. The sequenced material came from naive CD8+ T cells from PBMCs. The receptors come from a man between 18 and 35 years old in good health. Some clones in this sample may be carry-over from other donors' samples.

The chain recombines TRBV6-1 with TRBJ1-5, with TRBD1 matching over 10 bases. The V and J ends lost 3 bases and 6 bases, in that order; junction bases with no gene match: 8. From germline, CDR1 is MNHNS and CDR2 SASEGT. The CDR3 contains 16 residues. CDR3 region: CASSDWTGGGFQPQHF. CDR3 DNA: TGTGCCAGCAGTGATTGGACAGGGGGTGGATTTCAGCCCCAGCATTTT.

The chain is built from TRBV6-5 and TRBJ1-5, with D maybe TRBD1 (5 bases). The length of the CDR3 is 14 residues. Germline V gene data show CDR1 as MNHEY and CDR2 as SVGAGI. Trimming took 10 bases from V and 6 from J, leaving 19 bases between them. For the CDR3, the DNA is TGTGCCACTAAAAAAGGGCAGGGCGGTCAGCCCCAGCATTTT. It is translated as CATKKGQGGQPQHF.

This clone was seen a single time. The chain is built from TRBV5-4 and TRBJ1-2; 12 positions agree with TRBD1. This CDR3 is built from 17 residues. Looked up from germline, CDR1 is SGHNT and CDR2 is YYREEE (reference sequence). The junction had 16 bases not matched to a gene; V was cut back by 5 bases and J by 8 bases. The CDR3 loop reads CASRHEPGQGALRGYTF. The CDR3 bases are TGTGCCAGCAGGCACGAACCGGGACAGGGGGCGCTTAGGGGCTACACCTTC.

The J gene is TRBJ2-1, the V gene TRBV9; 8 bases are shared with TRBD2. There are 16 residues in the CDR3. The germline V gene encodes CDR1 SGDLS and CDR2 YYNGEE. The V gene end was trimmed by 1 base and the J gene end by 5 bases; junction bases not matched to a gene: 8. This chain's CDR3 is CASSVKGLGLDNEQFF. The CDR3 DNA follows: TGTGCCAGCAGCGTAAAGGGACTAGGTTTAGACAATGAGCAGTTCTTC.

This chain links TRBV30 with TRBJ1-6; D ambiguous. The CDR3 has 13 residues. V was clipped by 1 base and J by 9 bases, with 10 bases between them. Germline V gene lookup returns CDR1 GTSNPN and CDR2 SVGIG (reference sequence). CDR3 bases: TGTGCCTGGAGTGGGGGAGACGGTTCACCCCTCCACTTT. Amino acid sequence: CAWSGGDGSPLHF.

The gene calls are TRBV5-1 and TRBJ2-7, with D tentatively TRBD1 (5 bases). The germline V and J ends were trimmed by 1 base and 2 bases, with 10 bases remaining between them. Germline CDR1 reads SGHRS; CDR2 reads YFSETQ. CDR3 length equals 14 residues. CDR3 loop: CASSLQGVPYEQYF. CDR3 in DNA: TGCGCCAGCAGCTTGCAGGGTGTACCCTACGAGCAGTACTTC.

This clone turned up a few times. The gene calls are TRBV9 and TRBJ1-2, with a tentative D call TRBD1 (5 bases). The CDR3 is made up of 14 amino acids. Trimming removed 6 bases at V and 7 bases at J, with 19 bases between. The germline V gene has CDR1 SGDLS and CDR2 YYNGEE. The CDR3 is CASTLEEGLSGYTF. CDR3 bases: TGTGCCAGCACCCTCGAAGAGGGACTCAGTGGCTACACCTTC.

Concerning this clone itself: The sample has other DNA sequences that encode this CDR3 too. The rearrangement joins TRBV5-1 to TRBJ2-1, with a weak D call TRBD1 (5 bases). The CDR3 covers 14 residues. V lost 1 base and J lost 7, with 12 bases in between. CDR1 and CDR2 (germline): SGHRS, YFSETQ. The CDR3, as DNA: TGCGCCAGCAGCTTGACAGGAGTGGGGAATGAGCAGTTCTTC. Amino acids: CASSLTGVGNEQFF.

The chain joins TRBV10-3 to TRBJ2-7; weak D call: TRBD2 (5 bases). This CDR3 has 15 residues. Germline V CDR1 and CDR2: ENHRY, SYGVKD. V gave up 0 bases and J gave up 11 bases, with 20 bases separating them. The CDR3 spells CAISESVSSLTGEYF. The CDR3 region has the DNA TGTGCCATCAGTGAGTCGGTCTCTAGCCTAACCGGGGAGTACTTC.